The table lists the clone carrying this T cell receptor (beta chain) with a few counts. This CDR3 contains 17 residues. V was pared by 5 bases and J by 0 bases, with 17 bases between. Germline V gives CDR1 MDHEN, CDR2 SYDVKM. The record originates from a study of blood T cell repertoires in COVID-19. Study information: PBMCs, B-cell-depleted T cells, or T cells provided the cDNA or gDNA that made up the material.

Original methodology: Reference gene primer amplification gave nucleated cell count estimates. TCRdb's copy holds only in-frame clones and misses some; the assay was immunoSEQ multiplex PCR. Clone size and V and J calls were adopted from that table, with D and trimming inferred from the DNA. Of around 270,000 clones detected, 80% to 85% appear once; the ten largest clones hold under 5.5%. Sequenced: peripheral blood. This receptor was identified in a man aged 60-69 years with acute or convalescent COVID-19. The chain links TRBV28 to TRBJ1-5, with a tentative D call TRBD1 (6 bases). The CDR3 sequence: CASSASGGAYSNQPQHF. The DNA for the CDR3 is TGTGCCAGCAGTGCCTCGGGGGGGGCCTATAGCAATCAGCCCCAGCATTTT. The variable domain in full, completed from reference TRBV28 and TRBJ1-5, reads DVKVTQSSRYLVKRTGEKVFLECVQDMDHENMFWYRQDPGLGLRLIYFSYDVKMKEKGDIPEGYSVSREKKERFSLILESASTNQTSMYLCASSASGGAYSNQPQHFGDGTRLSIL.